A selection of T cell receptor beta chains follows, all from one sample in a study of blood T cell repertoires in COVID-19. This table comes from immunoSEQ multiplex PCR, and its TCRdb copy is limited to in-frame clones, with some not included. The table lists over 20,000 clones, around 88% of them singletons. Sequenced: peripheral blood. These receptor sequences come from a man between 65 and 85 years old with acute or convalescent COVID-19. Both conserved end residues are part of each CDR3. A D gene is named only where the DNA matches it firmly. Not all rows give a size; the values are once, few, many and, for expanded clones, a class.

abundance | d_gene | j_gene | v_gene | CDR3aa | CDR3nt
. | TRBD2 | TRBJ2-7 | TRBV19 | CASSIAASGTLEQYF | TGTGCCAGTAGTATAGCCGCTAGCGGGACCCTCGAGCAGTACTTC
. | TRBD1 | TRBJ2-2 | TRBV23-1 | CASSQGTGMNTGELFF | TGCGCCAGCAGTCAAGGGACAGGGATGAACACCGGGGAGCTGTTTTTT
. | . | TRBJ1-4 | TRBV7-8 | CASSLGGLPEKLFF | TGTGCCAGCAGCTTAGGGGGACTCCCGGAAAAACTGTTTTTT
. | TRBD1 | TRBJ1-2 | TRBV24-1 | CATSATGDGYGYTF | TGTGCCACCAGTGCGACAGGGGATGGCTATGGCTACACCTTC
few | TRBD1 | TRBJ1-4 | TRBV28 | CASTIRTGAISTNEKLFF | TGTGCCAGCACCATCAGGACAGGGGCAATTTCAACTAATGAAAAACTGTTTTTT
. | . | TRBJ2-7 | TRBV7-2 | CASSLSHSSYEQYF | TGTGCCAGCAGCTTAAGTCATAGCTCCTACGAGCAGTACTTC
few | . | TRBJ1-1 | TRBV2 | CALAENTEAFF | TGTGCCTTAGCGGAGAACACTGAAGCTTTCTTT
. | . | TRBJ1-5 | TRBV4-1 | CASSQVRQVNQPQHF | TGCGCCAGCAGCCAAGTGCGACAGGTTAATCAGCCCCAGCATTTT
. | TRBD2 | TRBJ2-1 | TRBV27 | CASSLGRTSGRVNEQFF | TGTGCCAGCAGTTTGGGCAGGACTAGCGGGAGGGTCAATGAGCAGTTCTTC
. | . | TRBJ2-1 | TRBV15 | CATSRDLLEAYNEQFF | TGTGCCACCAGCAGAGATCTACTTGAAGCCTACAATGAGCAGTTCTTC
few | . | TRBJ2-1 | TRBV7-3 | CASSPTLGGFLNEQFF | TGTGCCAGCAGCCCGACTCTGGGAGGCTTCTTGAATGAGCAGTTCTTC
. | TRBD1 | TRBJ2-5 | TRBV7-8 | CASSSDRGSQYF | TGTGCCAGCAGCTCGGACAGGGGGTCCCAGTACTTC
. | . | TRBJ2-3 | TRBV5-6 | CASSLEGTDTQYF | TGTGCCAGCAGCTTAGAGGGAACAGATACGCAGTATTTT
. | . | TRBJ2-5 | TRBV3-1/TRBV3-2 | CASRISFQETQYF | TGTGCCAGCAGAATAAGCTTCCAAGAGACCCAGTACTTC
. | TRBD2 | TRBJ2-1 | TRBV4-3 | CASSLNWGLALYNEQFF | TGCGCCAGCAGCCTAAATTGGGGACTAGCACTTTACAATGAGCAGTTCTTC
. | . | TRBJ2-2 | TRBV18 | CASSPRQGNTGELFF | TGTGCCAGCTCACCACGGCAGGGGAACACCGGGGAGCTGTTTTTT
. | . | TRBJ2-1 | TRBV7-9 | CASRSAEGYNEQFF | TGTGCCAGCAGATCGGCCGAGGGTTACAATGAGCAGTTCTTC
. | TRBD2 | TRBJ2-5 | TRBV5-4 | CASSLILAGQETQYF | TGTGCCAGCAGCTTAATTCTAGCGGGCCAAGAGACCCAGTACTTC
. | TRBD1 | TRBJ2-7 | TRBV7-3 | CASSLSRGLSYEQYF | TGTGCCAGCAGCTTAAGCAGGGGGCTCTCCTACGAGCAGTACTTC
once | TRBD2 | TRBJ2-1 | TRBV6-2/TRBV6-3 | CASSSLRRESYNEQFF | TGTGCCAGCAGCTCGTTAAGGCGGGAGTCCTACAATGAGCAGTTCTTC
. | TRBD1 | TRBJ2-1 | TRBV27 | CASIRGQGGNEQFF | TGTGCCAGCATCAGAGGACAGGGAGGCAATGAGCAGTTCTTC
once | TRBD2 | TRBJ2-7 | TRBV18 | CASSPGTSGASYEQYF | TGTGCCAGCTCACCAGGGACTAGCGGGGCCTCCTACGAGCAGTACTTC
. | . | TRBJ2-7 | TRBV28 | CASSSRTASYEQYF | TGTGCCAGCAGTTCTAGGACAGCCTCCTACGAGCAGTACTTC
. | . | TRBJ1-1 | TRBV20-1 | CSAPGDTEAFF | TGCAGTGCCCCAGGGGACACTGAAGCTTTCTTT
once | TRBD2 | TRBJ2-1 | TRBV3-1/TRBV3-2 | CASSPTQRGSYNEQFF | TGTGCCAGCAGCCCCACTCAGCGGGGGTCCTACAATGAGCAGTTCTTC
. | . | TRBJ2-1 | TRBV27 | CASSRGTVYNEQFF | TGTGCCAGCAGTCGGGGGACCGTCTACAATGAGCAGTTCTTC
. | TRBD1 | TRBJ2-7 | TRBV7-9 | CASSRDRHSYEQYF | TGTGCCAGCAGCCGGGACAGACACTCCTACGAGCAGTACTTC
. | . | TRBJ1-3 | TRBV7-9 | CASSFQVNGNTIYF | TGTGCCAGCAGCTTTCAGGTTAACGGAAACACCATATATTTT
. | . | TRBJ2-2 | TRBV2 | CASRLRNSGELFF | TGTGCCAGCAGGTTGAGGAACTCCGGGGAGCTGTTTTTT
once | . | TRBJ2-1 | TRBV7-9 | CASSSTGNEQFF | TGTGCCAGCAGCTCAACAGGGAATGAGCAGTTCTTC
. | . | TRBJ2-7 | TRBV7-2 | CASSLGGVYYEQYF | TGTGCCAGCAGCTTAGGGGGAGTTTACTACGAGCAGTACTTC
few | . | TRBJ2-7 | TRBV5-4 | CASSLAGISGHEQYF | TGTGCCAGCAGCTTGGCCGGGATCAGCGGCCACGAGCAGTACTTC
. | TRBD1 | TRBJ2-3 | TRBV29-1 | CSVYRGDTDTQYF | TGCAGCGTTTACAGGGGGGACACAGATACGCAGTATTTT
. | . | TRBJ1-2 | TRBV7-9 | CASSLVNRDHYGYTF | TGTGCCAGCAGCTTAGTGAACAGGGACCACTATGGCTACACCTTC
. | . | TRBJ2-2 | TRBV7-2 | CASSLARQGELFF | TGTGCCAGCAGCTTAGCCCGCCAGGGGGAGCTGTTTTTT
. | . | TRBJ1-3 | TRBV19 | CASSTGGYGNTIYF | TGTGCCAGTAGTACCGGCGGGTATGGAAACACCATATATTTT
. | TRBD2 | TRBJ2-5 | TRBV2 | CASSGLAGEETQYF | TGTGCCAGCAGTGGACTAGCGGGAGAAGAGACCCAGTACTTC
. | . | TRBJ2-5 | TRBV29-1 | CSVLTSQETQYF | TGCAGCGTTCTCACAAGCCAAGAGACCCAGTACTTC
once | TRBD1 | TRBJ1-2 | TRBV5-5 | CASSWGDSIFYGYTF | TGTGCCAGCAGCTGGGGGGACAGCATTTTCTATGGCTACACCTTC
. | . | TRBJ1-4 | TRBV19 | CASSHRSNEKLFF | TGTGCCAGTAGTCACAGGAGCAATGAAAAACTGTTTTTT
. | TRBD1 | TRBJ1-2 | TRBV28 | CASSSGTGNGYTF | TGTGCCAGCAGTTCCGGGACAGGGAATGGCTACACCTTC
. | TRBD2 | TRBJ2-3 | TRBV6-5 | CASSLIAGRPDTQYF | TGTGCCAGCTCGTTGATAGCGGGAAGGCCAGATACGCAGTATTTT
once | TRBD2 | TRBJ2-7 | TRBV5-4 | CASSSGLAGYSYEQYF | TGTGCCAGCAGCTCGGGACTAGCGGGATATTCTTACGAGCAGTACTTC
few | TRBD2 | TRBJ2-5 | TRBV14 | CASSQNSGTTVLETQYF | TGTGCCAGCAGCCAAAATAGCGGGACGACGGTACTAGAGACCCAGTACTTC
. | TRBD1 | TRBJ2-7 | TRBV5-3 | CARSWTGGNDYEQYF | TGTGCCAGAAGCTGGACAGGGGGGAACGACTACGAGCAGTACTTC
. | TRBD1 | TRBJ1-4 | TRBV25-1 | CASSATGGGEKLFF | TGTGCCAGCAGTGCGACAGGGGGAGGTGAAAAACTGTTTTTT
. | . | TRBJ1-1 | TRBV19 | CASRLQGTEAFF | TGTGCCAGCCGTTTACAGGGCACTGAAGCTTTCTTT
once | . | TRBJ2-7 | TRBV28 | CASSAGGGKGAYEQYF | TGTGCCAGCAGTGCCGGAGGAGGGAAAGGGGCCTACGAGCAGTACTTC
. | . | TRBJ1-5 | TRBV15 | CATSRDGQGGTQPQHF | TGTGCCACCAGCAGAGATGGGCAGGGAGGCACACAGCCCCAGCATTTT